This T cell receptor (beta chain) emerged from a study of CD8 T cells in Susac syndrome. A quantity of about 0.5 to 1 ug RNA underwent reverse transcription using random hexamers. TCRdb reanalysed the immunoSEQ multiplex PCR reads using MiXCR and keeps one entry per CDR3 protein. The sample includes more than 95,000 distinct CDR3 sequences, about 95% of them seen just once. Germline-derived CDR1 and CDR2 are LGHNA and YSLEER. J lost 2 bases, V lost 2 bases, and 14 bases had no gene match. This CDR3 is 20 amino acids long. The chain combines TRBV4-3 with TRBJ2-7, with 14 nucleotides matching TRBD2. This TCR derives from a human donor in good health. What was sequenced was CD4+ T cells from PBMCs. The CDR3 reads CASSQMSEGLAGEIPYEQYF. The CDR3 DNA reads TGCGCCAGCAGCCAAATGAGTGAGGGACTAGCGGGAGAGATCCCCTACGAGCAGTACTTC.